These 17 T cell receptor beta chains share one sample of origin, sequenced in a study of CD8+ T cells in alopecia areata. Treatment of the sample: oral pan-JAK inhibitor, 5-10 mg twice daily. The investigators collected lesional scalp punch biopsies and peripheral blood from alopecia areata patients. The sequencing template was cDNA reverse transcribed from extracted RNA. TCRdb keeps only in-frame clones here, not all; method: immunoSEQ multiplex PCR. The table has 10,000 to 15,000 clones, 65% to 70% seen once. The specimen was skin, collected at week 4, from a patient treated with tofacitinib. These receptors came from a human donor with alopecia areata.

This chain connects TRBV11-2 to TRBJ2-7; weak D call: TRBD1 (6 bases). The CDR3 spans 14 residues. Trimming removed 3 bases from V and 4 bases from J, with 13 bases in between. Per germline, CDR1 SGHAT and CDR2 FQNNGV. The CDR3 nucleotides read TGTGCCAGCAGCTTGGGGGCAGGAGTGTACGAGCAGTACTTC. Its translation is CASSLGAGVYEQYF.

The chain couples TRBV2 to TRBJ2-7, with TRBD1 matching 7 bases. The V gene end was trimmed by 6 bases and the J gene end by 2 bases; junction bases not matched to a gene: 13. The germline CDR1 and CDR2 sequences are SNHLY and FYNNEI. The length of the CDR3 is 16 residues. The CDR3 sequence: CASRGWGNRGTYEQYF. CDR3 in DNA: TGTGCCAGCAGGGGGTGGGGCAACAGGGGAACCTACGAGCAGTACTTC.

The chain is built from TRBV2 and TRBJ2-7; TRBD1 aligns across 9 bases. Germline V gives CDR1 SNHLY, CDR2 FYNNEI. The CDR3 spans 15 residues. V shed 4 bases, J shed 7 bases, and the junction held 11 bases outside the gene matches. Written as DNA, the CDR3 is TGTGCCAGCAGTGCTCCGGGACAGGGAAGGGGAGAGCAGTACTTC. It translates to CASSAPGQGRGEQYF.

The chain has TRBV6-9 and TRBJ1-1, with D uncertain. Germline lookup yields CDR1 MNHGY and CDR2 SVAAGI. The V gene lost 6 bases and the J gene lost 1 base, with 12 bases spanning the gap. This CDR3 has 14 residues. The CDR3: CASSTPHSNTEAFF. For the CDR3, the DNA is TGTGCCAGCAGCACCCCCCACTCGAACACTGAAGCTTTCTTT.

The chain is built from TRBV7-2 and TRBJ2-3, with TRBD2 matching over 14 bases. In germline, CDR1 is SGHTA, CDR2 FQGNSA. The V segment lost 5 bases and the J segment 5 bases; nucleotides outside the gene matches: 6. This CDR3 spans 16 amino acids. CDR3 coding DNA: TGTGCCAGCAGCCCAGGACTAGCGGGGGGCCAAGATACGCAGTATTTT. It translates to CASSPGLAGGQDTQYF.

The CDR3 here is CASSLWQANTEAFF. CDR3 coding DNA: TGTGCCAGCAGCTTATGGCAGGCGAACACTGAAGCTTTCTTT. This sequence joins TRBV7-9 and TRBJ1-1; D not resolved. V was trimmed by 2 bases and J by 1 base, leaving 8 bases between them. CDR1 and CDR2 from the germline V gene are SEHNR and FQNEAQ (reference sequence). There are 14 residues in the CDR3.

J is TRBJ1-1 and V is TRBV5-1; weak D call: TRBD1 (5 bases). CDR3 length: 15 amino acids. V lost 0 bases, J lost 2 bases, and 11 bases lay in between. CDR1 is SGHRS and CDR2 is YFSETQ in the germline V gene. As DNA, the CDR3 is TGCGCCAGCAGCTTGGGGGCCCAGGGAAACACTGAAGCTTTCTTT. Protein sequence: CASSLGAQGNTEAFF. The full variable domain, rest sourced from reference TRBV5-1 and TRBJ1-1, is KAGVTQTPRYLIKTRGQQVTLSCSPISGHRSVSWYQQTPGQGLQFLFEYFSETQRNKGNFPGRFSGRQFSNSRSEMNVSTLELGDSALYLCASSLGAQGNTEAFFGQGTRLTVV.

This CDR3 is CASRQGGEQYF. The CDR3 DNA is TGTGCCAGCAGACAGGGAGGCGAGCAGTACTTC. V gene TRBV6-1 combines with J gene TRBJ2-7; the D gene could be TRBD1 or TRBD2 (6 bases each). V lost 6 bases, J lost 6 bases, and 9 bases lay in between. Per the germline V gene, CDR1 is MNHNS and CDR2 is SASEGT. The CDR3 contains 11 residues.

V is TRBV7-2 and J is TRBJ1-2; D is uncertain. Trimming left V 2 bases short and J 0 bases short, with 10 bases between. This CDR3 spans 15 amino acids. The germline V gene encodes CDR1 SGHTA and CDR2 FQGNSA. The CDR3 is CASSLSLGPNYGYTF. The CDR3 coding sequence is TGTGCCAGCAGCTTAAGTCTAGGGCCTAACTATGGCTACACCTTC.

There are a few counts of this clone. This chain's CDR3 is CASSLGHEQYF. CDR3 nucleotide sequence: TGTGCCAGCAGTTTAGGCCACGAGCAGTACTTC. The chain is built from TRBV27 and TRBJ2-7; the D is unclear. With 2 bases removed from V and 5 bases from J, the gap between germline ends came to 4 bases. The CDR3 totals 11 residues. CDR1 MNHEY and CDR2 SMNVEV come from the germline V gene (reference sequence).

The chain uses TRBV7-2 and TRBJ2-7; D might be TRBD1 (7 bases). The CDR3 totals 14 residues. Per germline, CDR1 SGHTA and CDR2 FQGNSA. Trimming stripped 4 bases from V and 6 bases from J, with 16 bases between. The CDR3 DNA follows: TGTGCCAGCAGCTCACAGGGGAGGAGGGGCGAGCAGTACTTC. Its translation is CASSSQGRRGEQYF.

The V and J genes are TRBV5-8 and TRBJ2-1, with 9 bases fitting TRBD1. There are 16 residues in the CDR3. The V gene's germline CDR1 is SGHTS and CDR2 YDEGEE. After removal of 2 bases from V and 5 bases from J, the junction contained 8 bases not matched to a gene. CDR3 nucleotide sequence: TGTGCCAGCAGCTTAGGGAGGACAGGGGTTAACAATGAGCAGTTCTTC. It encodes CASSLGRTGVNNEQFF. The entire variable domain, with the rest obtained from reference TRBV5-8 and TRBJ2-1, is as follows: EAGVTQSPTHLIKTRGQQATLRCSPISGHTSVYWYQQALGLGLQFLLWYDEGEERNRGNFPPRFSGRQFPNYSSELNVNALELEDSALYLCASSLGRTGVNNEQFFGPGTRLTVL.

The rearrangement uses TRBV11-2 and TRBJ2-1; unclear D gene. V gave up 4 bases and J gave up 0 bases, with 13 bases separating them. Germline V gene lookup returns CDR1 SGHAT and CDR2 FQNNGV. CDR3 size: 16 residues. CDR3 coding DNA: TGTGCCAGCAGCTCCCTGCCAGCCGACTCCTACAATGAGCAGTTCTTC. Its translation: CASSSLPADSYNEQFF.

The chain employs TRBV18 and TRBJ1-5; the D is unclear. The CDR3 length is 13 residues. The germline CDR1 and CDR2 sequences are KGHSH and LQKENI. Trimming pared 6 bases from V and 5 bases from J, leaving 11 bases between. CDR3 protein: CASSYSRDQPQHF. In DNA form, the CDR3 reads TGTGCCAGCTCCTATAGTAGGGATCAGCCCCAGCATTTT.

The rearrangement uses TRBV27 and TRBJ2-6; D uncertain. Germline lookup yields CDR1 MNHEY and CDR2 SMNVEV (reference sequence). V was clipped by 0 bases and J by 4 bases, with 13 bases between them. The CDR3 consists of 17 residues. The CDR3 region is CASSLSPRFPGANVLTF. Written as DNA, the CDR3 is TGTGCCAGCAGTTTATCCCCCAGGTTCCCCGGGGCCAACGTCCTGACTTTC.

DNA for the CDR3: TGTGCCAGTAGTATTTCGGGACACCACGTCTCTGGGGCCAACGTCCTGACTTTC. This sequence encodes CASSISGHHVSGANVLTF. The V gene is TRBV19, the J gene TRBJ2-6; D may be TRBD1 (6 bases). CDR1 and CDR2 (germline): LNHDA, SQIVND (reference sequence). This CDR3 is built from 18 residues. Trimming stripped 3 bases from V and 0 bases from J, with 15 bases between. The full variable domain, its missing parts supplied by reference TRBV19 and TRBJ2-6, is DGGITQSPKYLFRKEGQNVTLSCEQNLNHDAMYWYRQDPGQGLRLIYYSQIVNDFQKGDIAEGYSVSREKKESFPLTVTSAQKNPTAFYLCASSISGHHVSGANVLTFGAGSRLTVL.

This clone has more than one count but fewer than ten. The V gene is TRBV6-6, the J gene TRBJ2-3; D not certain. Deletions cut 2 bases from V and 0 bases from J, with 6 bases between. The CDR3 length is 14 residues. Germline V gives CDR1 MNHNY, CDR2 SVGAGI (reference sequence). The CDR3 DNA reads TGTGCCAGCAGTTACACACCTAGCACAGATACGCAGTATTTT. Translation gives CASSYTPSTDTQYF.